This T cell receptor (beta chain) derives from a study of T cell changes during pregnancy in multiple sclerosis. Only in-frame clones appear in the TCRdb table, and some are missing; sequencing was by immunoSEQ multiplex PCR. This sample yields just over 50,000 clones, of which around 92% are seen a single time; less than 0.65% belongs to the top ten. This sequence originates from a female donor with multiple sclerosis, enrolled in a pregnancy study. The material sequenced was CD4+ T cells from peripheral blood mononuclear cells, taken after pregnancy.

The CDR3 is CSVRGLAGGSQETQYF. CDR3 in DNA: TGCAGCGTCCGGGGACTAGCGGGAGGGTCTCAAGAGACCCAGTACTTC. The V call is TRBV29-1, the J call TRBJ2-5; 16 nucleotides agree with TRBD2. Germline trimming cut 6 bases from V and 2 bases from J; bases unmatched to any gene: 6. The CDR3 is 16 amino acids. Germline V lookup: CDR1 SQVTM, CDR2 ANQGSEA. Drawing the rest from reference TRBV29-1 and TRBJ2-5, the complete variable domain is SAVISQKPSRDICQRGTSLTIQCQVDSQVTMMFWYRQQPGQSLTLIATANQGSEATYESGFVIDKFPISRPNLTFSTLTVSNMSPEDSSIYLCSVRGLAGGSQETQYFGPGTRLLVL.